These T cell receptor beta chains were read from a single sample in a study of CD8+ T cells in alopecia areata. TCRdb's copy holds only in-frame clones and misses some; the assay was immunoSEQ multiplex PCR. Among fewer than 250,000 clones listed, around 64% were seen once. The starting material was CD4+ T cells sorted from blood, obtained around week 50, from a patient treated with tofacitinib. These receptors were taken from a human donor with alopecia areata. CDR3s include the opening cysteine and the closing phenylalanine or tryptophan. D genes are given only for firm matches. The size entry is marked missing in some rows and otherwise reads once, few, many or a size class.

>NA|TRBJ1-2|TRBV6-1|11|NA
TGTGCCAGCAGTGAAGCCTATGGCTACACCTTC
CASSEAYGYTF
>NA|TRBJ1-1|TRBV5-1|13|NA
TGCGCCAGCAGACCGACAGTGAACACTGAAGCTTTCTTT
CASRPTVNTEAFF
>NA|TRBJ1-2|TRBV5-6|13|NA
TGTGCCAGCAGCTTAACGGGGAGCTATGGCTACACCTTC
CASSLTGSYGYTF
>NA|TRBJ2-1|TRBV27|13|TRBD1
TGTGCCAGCAGGAACCACAGGGGCAATGAGCAGTTCTTC
CASRNHRGNEQFF
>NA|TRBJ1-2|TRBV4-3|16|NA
TGCGCCAGCAGCCAAGAGGAACAGGCGATCAACTATGGCTACACCTTC
CASSQEEQAINYGYTF
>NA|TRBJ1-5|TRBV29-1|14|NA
TGCAGCGTTGTTGAAGGGGCAGGGGCCCAGCCCCAGCATTTT
CSVVEGAGAQPQHF
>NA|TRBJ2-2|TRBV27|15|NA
TGTGCCAGCAGTCAAAGGACATTGAACACCGGGGAGCTGTTTTTT
CASSQRTLNTGELFF
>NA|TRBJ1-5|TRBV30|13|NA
TGTGCCTGGAGTGTACGGGGCAATCAGCCCCAGCATTTT
CAWSVRGNQPQHF
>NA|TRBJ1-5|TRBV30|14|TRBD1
TGTGCCTGGAGTCAGGGGGACTGGCGTCAGCCCCAGCATTTT
CAWSQGDWRQPQHF
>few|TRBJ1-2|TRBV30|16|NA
TGTGCCTGGAGGCGTGTGGAGGGGGGGCTTAACTATGGCTACACCTTC
CAWRRVEGGLNYGYTF
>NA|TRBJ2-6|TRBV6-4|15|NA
TGTGCCAGCAGTCCCACAGTAACTGGGGCCAACGTCCTGACTTTC
CASSPTVTGANVLTF
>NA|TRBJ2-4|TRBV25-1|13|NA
TGTGCCAGCAGTGGGGTAGCCAAAAACATTCAGTACTTC
CASSGVAKNIQYF
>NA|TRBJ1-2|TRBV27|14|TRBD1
TGTGCCAGCAGTAGGGGACAGGGCGCCTATGGCTACACCTTC
CASSRGQGAYGYTF
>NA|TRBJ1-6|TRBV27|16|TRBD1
TGTGCCAGCAGTTCCCTACGGACAGGGTTGAATTCACCCCTCCACTTT
CASSSLRTGLNSPLHF
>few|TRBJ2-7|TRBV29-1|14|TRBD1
TGCAGCGTTACGCCTCGGGACAGGGTTTACGAGCAGTACTTC
CSVTPRDRVYEQYF
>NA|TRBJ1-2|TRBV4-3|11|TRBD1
TGCGCCAGCGGGGGACAGGGTGGCTACACCTTC
CASGGQGGYTF
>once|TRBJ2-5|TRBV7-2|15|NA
TGTGCCAGCAGCACCCAAACAGGGTTCCAAGAGACCCAGTACTTC
CASSTQTGFQETQYF
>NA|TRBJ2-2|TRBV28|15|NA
TGTGCCAGCAGTTGGACACGACCGAACACCGGGGAGCTGTTTTTT
CASSWTRPNTGELFF
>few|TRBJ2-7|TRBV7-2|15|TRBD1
TGTGCCAGCAGCCCCCGACAGGGTCCTACCTACGAGCAGTACTTC
CASSPRQGPTYEQYF
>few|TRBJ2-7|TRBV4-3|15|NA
TGCGCCAGCAGCCCGACGGGGGCCAGTATTTACGAGCAGTACTTC
CASSPTGASIYEQYF
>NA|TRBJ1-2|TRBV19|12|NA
TGTGCCAGTAGCACGGCGGGCAATGGCTACACCTTC
CASSTAGNGYTF
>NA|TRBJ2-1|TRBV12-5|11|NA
TGTGCTAGTGGTTTGCAGGCTGAGCAGTTCTTC
CASGLQAEQFF
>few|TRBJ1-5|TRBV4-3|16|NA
TGCGCCAGCAGCCAAGGCCCGGGCCGAAGCAATCAGCCCCAGCATTTT
CASSQGPGRSNQPQHF
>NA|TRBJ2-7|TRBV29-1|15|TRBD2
TGCAGCGTTGAGACTAGCGGGGGACCTCCCTACGAGCAGTACTTC
CSVETSGGPPYEQYF
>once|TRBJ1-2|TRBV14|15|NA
TGTGCCAGCAGCCCTTTAGGGTCAGCATCCTATGGCTACACCTTC
CASSPLGSASYGYTF
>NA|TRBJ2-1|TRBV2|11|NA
TGTGCCAGCAGTGGGTGGAATGAGCAGTTCTTC
CASSGWNEQFF
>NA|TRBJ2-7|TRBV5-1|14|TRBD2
TGCGCCAGCAGCGAGGGACTAGCAGGCTACGAGCAGTACTTC
CASSEGLAGYEQYF
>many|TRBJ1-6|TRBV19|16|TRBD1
TGTGCCAGTAGTATAGATCCTCGACAGGGTAATTCACCCCTCCACTTT
CASSIDPRQGNSPLHF
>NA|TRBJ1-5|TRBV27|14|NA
TGTGCCAGCAGTTTCTCCCCCCGTGATCAGCCCCAGCATTTT
CASSFSPRDQPQHF
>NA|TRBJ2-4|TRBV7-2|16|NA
TGTGCCAGCAGCTTAGCCGGGGCGGGGGCCAAAAACATTCAGTACTTC
CASSLAGAGAKNIQYF
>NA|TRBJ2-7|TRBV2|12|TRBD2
TGTGCCAGCAGCCGGACTAGCCCGGAGCAGTACTTC
CASSRTSPEQYF
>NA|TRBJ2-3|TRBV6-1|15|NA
TGTGCCAGCAGTGATGGACAGTTATTCACAGATACGCAGTATTTT
CASSDGQLFTDTQYF
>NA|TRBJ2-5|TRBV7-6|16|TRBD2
TGTGCCAGCAGCTCCGCCCGGACTAGCGGGGAAGAGACCCAGTACTTC
CASSSARTSGEETQYF
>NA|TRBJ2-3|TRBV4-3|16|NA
TGCGCCAGCAGCCTCGATCTTGGGGTCCCCACAGATACGCAGTATTTT
CASSLDLGVPTDTQYF
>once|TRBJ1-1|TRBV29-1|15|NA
TGCAGCGTTGAAGGGATTACGCTGCGGGGTACTGAAGCTTTCTTT
CSVEGITLRGTEAFF
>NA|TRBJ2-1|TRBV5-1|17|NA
TGCGCCAGCAGCTTGGCGATTCTGAGAACGGGCGACAATGAGCAGTTCTTC
CASSLAILRTGDNEQFF
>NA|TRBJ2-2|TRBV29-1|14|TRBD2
TGCAGCGCTAGGACTAGCGCGAACACCGGGGAGCTGTTTTTT
CSARTSANTGELFF
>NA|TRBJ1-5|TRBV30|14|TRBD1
TGTGCCTGGAGTGTAGGGACAGGGAATCAGCCCCAGCATTTT
CAWSVGTGNQPQHF
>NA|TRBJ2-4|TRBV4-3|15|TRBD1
TGCGCCAGCAGCCAAAACAGGGGAACCAAAAACATTCAGTACTTC
CASSQNRGTKNIQYF